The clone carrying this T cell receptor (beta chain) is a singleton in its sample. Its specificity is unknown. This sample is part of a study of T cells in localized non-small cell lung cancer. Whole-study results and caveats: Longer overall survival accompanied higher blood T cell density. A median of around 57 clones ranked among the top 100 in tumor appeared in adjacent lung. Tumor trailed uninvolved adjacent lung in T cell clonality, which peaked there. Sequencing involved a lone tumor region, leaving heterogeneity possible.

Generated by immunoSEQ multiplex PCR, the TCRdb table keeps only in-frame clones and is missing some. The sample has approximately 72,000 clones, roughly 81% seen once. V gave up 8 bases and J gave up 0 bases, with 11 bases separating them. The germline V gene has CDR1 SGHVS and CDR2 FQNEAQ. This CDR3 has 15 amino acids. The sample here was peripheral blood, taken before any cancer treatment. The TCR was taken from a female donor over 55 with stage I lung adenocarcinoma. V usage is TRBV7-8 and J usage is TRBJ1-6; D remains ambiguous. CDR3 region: CASGQATSYNSPLHF. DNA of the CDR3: TGTGCCAGCGGCCAGGCGACCTCCTATAATTCACCCCTCCACTTT.